Listed below are T cell receptor beta chains from one sample, sequenced in a study of beta chain features in type 1 diabetes. Sequenced by immunoSEQ multiplex PCR; TCRdb stores in-frame clones only, minus some. The sample shows about 360,000 clones, around 12% of them seen only once. Sequencing input: naive CD4+ T cells from blood. All receptors come from a man aged 18-30 years in good health. Each CDR3 is given with its conserved first and last residue. A D gene is named only where the DNA matches it firmly. Rows give clone size only sometimes, using once, few, many, or a class for an expanded clone.

clone_size	v_call	j_call	d_call	cdr3_nt	cdr3_aa
few	TRBV7-2	TRBJ2-4	-	TGTGCCAGCAGCCCCCCTGGGGGGTCACGGAACATTCAGTACTTC	CASSPPGGSRNIQYF
-	TRBV6-5	TRBJ2-7	TRBD1	TGTGCCAGCAGTTATACGGGACAGACTCCTGGAGAGCAGTACTTC	CASSYTGQTPGEQYF
few	TRBV28	TRBJ2-3	TRBD2	TGTGCCAGCGGTGAACGGGGGGGGAACACAGATACGCAGTATTTT	CASGERGGNTDTQYF
-	TRBV29-1	TRBJ2-7	TRBD1	TGCAGCGACACCGGGACAGGGTTGTACGAGCAGTACTTC	CSDTGTGLYEQYF
-	TRBV6-5	TRBJ2-7	-	TGTGCCAGCAGACGGCGACGGGACACCCGAGAGCAGTACTTC	CASRRRRDTREQYF
few	TRBV7-2	TRBJ1-2	TRBD1	TGTGCCAGCAGCGGGAGGGACAGGGGGCGTGTTGGCTACACCTTC	CASSGRDRGRVGYTF
-	TRBV18	TRBJ1-1	-	TGTGCCAGCTCAGACACCGGGGGCACTGAAGCTTTCTTT	CASSDTGGTEAFF
few	TRBV14	TRBJ1-1	-	TGTGCCAGCAGCCTCAGGTCTTGGAACACTGAAGCTTTCTTT	CASSLRSWNTEAFF
-	TRBV18	TRBJ1-1	TRBD1	TGTGCCAGCTCCCGCACAGGGGGCATAAACACTGAAGCTTTCTTT	CASSRTGGINTEAFF
-	TRBV7-2	TRBJ2-7	-	TGTGCCAGCAGCCCAGAGACCGGACAGTCCTACGAGCAGTACTTC	CASSPETGQSYEQYF
-	TRBV7-2	TRBJ2-1	TRBD2	TGTGCCAGCAGCTTGGGACTAGCCTATGAGCAGTTCTTC	CASSLGLAYEQFF
-	TRBV9	TRBJ2-3	-	TGTGCCAGCAGCCGAGAGTCCGGGGGAACAGATACGCAGTATTTT	CASSRESGGTDTQYF
few	TRBV6-5	TRBJ1-6	TRBD1	TGTGCCAGCAGTTACCCGGACAGGGCCTTGGATTCACCCCTCCACTTT	CASSYPDRALDSPLHF
-	TRBV14	TRBJ2-7	-	TGTGCCAGCAGCCAGGCAGGATCCCTATCCTACGAGCAGTACTTC	CASSQAGSLSYEQYF
few	TRBV5-4	TRBJ2-7	-	TGTGCCAGCAGCTTGGCACAGATCTACGAGCAGTACTTC	CASSLAQIYEQYF
few	TRBV11-2	TRBJ1-4	-	TGTGCCAGCAGCTTAGCGGTCGGCCGGGAGAGAGAAAAACTGTTTTTT	CASSLAVGREREKLFF
few	TRBV30	TRBJ2-1	TRBD2	TGTGCCTGGCATAGCGGGGGGATTGTGAATGAGCAGTTCTTC	CAWHSGGIVNEQFF
-	TRBV4-1	TRBJ1-5	-	TGCGCCAGCAGCCAAGGCCTTGCGTATAGCAATCAGCCCCAGCATTTT	CASSQGLAYSNQPQHF
few	TRBV29-1	TRBJ2-2	-	TGCAGCGTTGAAGATAATCTCCGGGAGCTGTTTTTT	CSVEDNLRELFF
few	TRBV30	TRBJ1-1	-	TGTGCCTGGAGTACAGGGTCATATCAAGCTTTCTTT	CAWSTGSYQAFF
-	TRBV30	TRBJ1-4	TRBD1	TGTGCCTGGAGCGGCGGGACAGCTAATGAAAAACTGTTTTTT	CAWSGGTANEKLFF
few	TRBV28	TRBJ1-1	-	TGTGCCAGCGGTGAAGGGGGCACTGAAGCTTTCTTT	CASGEGGTEAFF
-	TRBV6-5	TRBJ2-3	-	TGTGCCAGCAGTTACCGTGTCGGGGTTGAGGGTACGCAGTATTTT	CASSYRVGVEGTQYF
-	TRBV5-6	TRBJ2-7	-	TGTGCCAGCAGCTTGGGTCAGGGTAGGTACGAGCAGTACTTC	CASSLGQGRYEQYF
few	TRBV7-2	TRBJ2-5	-	TGTGCCAGCAGTCGCCGACAGATCCAAGAGACCCAGTACTTC	CASSRRQIQETQYF
-	TRBV28	TRBJ2-5	-	TGTGCCAGTGGGGGGGCTAACCAAGAGACCCAGTACTTC	CASGGANQETQYF
-	TRBV4-1	TRBJ1-4	TRBD1	TGCGCCAGCAGCCACCTCCGGGACAGGGAAAGGGAAAAACTGTTTTTT	CASSHLRDREREKLFF
few	TRBV15	TRBJ2-7	TRBD1	TGTGCCACCAGAAGGGGTGGGACAGATTCCTACGAGCAGTACTTC	CATRRGGTDSYEQYF
few	TRBV6-1	TRBJ2-7	TRBD1	TGTGCCAGCAGTAAAGCTCCAGGACAGGGGACCTACGAGCAGTACTTC	CASSKAPGQGTYEQYF
-	TRBV9	TRBJ2-5	TRBD1	TGTGCCAGCAGCGGACGACAGGGGGCTGGGACCCAGTACTTC	CASSGRQGAGTQYF
-	TRBV2	TRBJ1-4	TRBD1	TGTGCCAGCAGCCCAGGGGGCTTAGCTAATGAAAAACTGTTTTTT	CASSPGGLANEKLFF
few	TRBV2	TRBJ2-5	-	TGTGCCAGCAGTGAACGAGGTTGGAGGGGGCTCCCAGAGACCCAGTACTTC	CASSERGWRGLPETQYF
few	TRBV30	TRBJ2-6	TRBD1	TGTGCCTGTACTACACAGGGGATCTCTGGGGCCAACGTCCTGACTTTC	CACTTQGISGANVLTF
few	TRBV5-1	TRBJ2-3	TRBD1	TGCGCCAGCAGCTTAGACAGGGGTCAAGTTCGAACCACAGATACGCAGTATTTT	CASSLDRGQVRTTDTQYF
-	TRBV7-2	TRBJ2-2	TRBD1	TGTGCCAGCAGCTTCGTGACAGGGGTGTTTCCCGGGGAGCTGTTTTTT	CASSFVTGVFPGELFF
-	TRBV6-5	TRBJ1-1	-	TGTGCCAGCAGTGGTACGGTGAACACTGAAGCTTTCTTT	CASSGTVNTEAFF
few	TRBV4-3	TRBJ2-7	TRBD1	TGCGCCAGCAGCCAACACAGGGGGGCTTACGAGCAGTACTTC	CASSQHRGAYEQYF
few	TRBV18	TRBJ2-1	TRBD2	TGTGCCAGCTCACCACCCAGCGGGAGCCCCTACAATGAGCAGTTCTTC	CASSPPSGSPYNEQFF
-	TRBV5-6	TRBJ2-4	-	TGTGCCAGCAGCGACAGAAGCTGGCAAACCCAGTACTTC	CASSDRSWQTQYF
few	TRBV4-3	TRBJ2-2	TRBD2	TGCGCCAGCAGCCGGCGGACTAGCGGTCCCGGGGCCGGGGAGCTGTTTTTT	CASSRRTSGPGAGELFF
few	TRBV28	TRBJ2-7	TRBD1	TGTGCCAGCAGGTCACTACCGGGACAGGGGCACGAGCAGTACTTC	CASRSLPGQGHEQYF
once	TRBV4-3	TRBJ2-5	-	TGCGCCAGCAGCCAAGATCGTACGGGAGCATGGGAGACCCAGTACTTC	CASSQDRTGAWETQYF
-	TRBV18	TRBJ1-6	-	TGTGCCAGCTCACCAGAAGCGGCGAGTGATTCACCCCTCCACTTT	CASSPEAASDSPLHF
-	TRBV4-2	TRBJ2-3	-	TGTGCCAGCAGCCCTCGAGGCTCCGTTAGCACAGATACGCAGTATTTT	CASSPRGSVSTDTQYF
-	TRBV4-2	TRBJ1-2	-	TGTGCCAGCAGCCAATTGGTCAGAAACTTATTGGGCGGCTACACCTTC	CASSQLVRNLLGGYTF
few	TRBV7-2	TRBJ2-7	TRBD2	TGTGCCAGCAGCTCCCTAGCGGGAGGGCCCTACGAGCAGTACTTC	CASSSLAGGPYEQYF